Presented here are 19 T cell receptor beta chains from one specimen sequenced in a study of human T cells and chemical hapten exposure. As to time point: pre-sensitization, week 0. Treatment reported: therapeutic diphenylcyclopropenone sensitization with weekly scalp DPC. Via MiXCR, TCRdb re-called the RACE reads, giving one row per CDR3 protein. The table shows more than 150,000 distinct CDR3 sequences, with 25% to 30% occurring only once. Source: whole blood, taken in connection with sensitization to the hapten diphenylcyclopropenone (DPC). These receptors all stem from a woman younger than 45 with alopecia areata. Some clones in this sample may be carry-over from other donors' samples.

The chain combines TRBV30 with TRBJ1-2, with D perhaps matching TRBD1 (5 bases). The V end was cut by 2 bases, the J end by 2 bases, with 9 bases between. Germline V CDR1 and CDR2: GTSNPN, SVGIG (reference sequence). CDR3 length: 13 residues. This chain's CDR3 is CAWSPTANYGYTF. As DNA, the CDR3 is TGTGCCTGGAGTCCGACAGCCAACTATGGCTACACCTTC. Full variable domain (missing parts from reference TRBV30 and TRBJ1-2): SQTIHQWPATLVQPVGSPLSLECTVEGTSNPNLYWYRQAAGRGLQLLFYSVGIGQISSEVPQNLSASRPQDRQFILSSKKLLLSDSGFYLCAWSPTANYGYTFGSGTRLTVV.

This clonotype showed up many times. In nucleotides, the CDR3 is TGTGCGGTCAGGGCCGGAGCCTACGAGCAGTACTTC. Translated, it gives CAVRAGAYEQYF. The chain is built from TRBV10-3 and TRBJ2-7, with a weak D call TRBD1 (5 bases). The CDR3 extends over 12 amino acids. Looked up from germline, CDR1 is ENHRY and CDR2 is SYGVKD.

The sample holds a few counts of this clonotype. The chain employs TRBV3-1 and TRBJ2-1; 13 bases match TRBD2. Germline V CDR1 and CDR2: LGHDT, YNNKEL (reference sequence). The CDR3 spans 16 residues. Trimming removed 4 bases from V and 8 bases from J; junction bases left unmatched: 8. The CDR3 region is CASSRILAGGGDEQFF. The DNA of the CDR3 is TGTGCCAGCAGCCGCATACTAGCGGGAGGGGGCGATGAGCAGTTCTTC.

The J gene is TRBJ1-4, the V gene TRBV10-3; a weak D match, TRBD1 (6 bases). Trimming shortened V by 4 bases and J by 8 bases, and 14 bases separated the two germline ends. This CDR3 contains 14 residues. The germline gives CDR1 ENHRY, CDR2 SYGVKD. CDR3 sequence reads: CAISAGGSREKLFF. In DNA form, the CDR3 reads TGTGCCATCAGTGCTGGGGGCAGCCGCGAAAAACTGTTTTTT.

This clonotype was recorded at least ten times. The chain links TRBV2 to TRBJ2-2; D not resolved. The V gene's germline CDR1 is SNHLY and CDR2 FYNNEI. V was shortened by 4 bases and J by 0 bases, with 3 bases between the two germline ends. The length of the CDR3 is 13 residues. The CDR3 DNA follows: TGTGCCAGCAGTGTGACGAACACCGGGGAGCTGTTTTTT. Translating it yields CASSVTNTGELFF.

J is TRBJ1-1 and V is TRBV6-2 or TRBV6-3; D is unresolved. CDR3 length: 14 amino acids. Trimming removed 6 bases from V and 2 bases from J, with 13 bases in between. Germline V gene data show CDR1 as MNHEY and CDR2 as SVGEGT. CDR3 bases: TGTGCCAGCAGGAAGATCGGGGTTAACACTGAAGCTTTCTTT. The encoded protein is CASRKIGVNTEAFF.

This clonotype was seen only a few times. V is TRBV2 and J is TRBJ1-3, with TRBD1 as a possible D gene (5 bases). V was pared by 2 bases and J by 3 bases, with 11 bases between. From germline, CDR1 is SNHLY and CDR2 FYNNEI. The CDR3 consists of 15 residues. The CDR3 sequence: CASSESRAGGNTIYF. CDR3 nucleotides: TGTGCCAGCAGTGAATCCAGGGCCGGTGGAAACACCATATATTTT.

This clonotype was observed a few times. This sequence joins TRBV4-2 and TRBJ2-7; unclear D gene. Germline V lookup: CDR1 LGHNA, CDR2 YNFKEQ. The CDR3 loop spans 11 amino acids. V lost 6 bases to trimming and J lost 5 bases, with 8 bases between them. For the CDR3, the DNA is TGTGCCAGCAGAGGGCACCACGAGCAGTACTTC. This encodes CASRGHHEQYF.

This sequence joins TRBV20-1 and TRBJ2-7, with 8 bases matching TRBD2. Germline V CDR1 and CDR2: DFQATT, SNEGSKA (reference sequence). The trim removed 0 bases at V and 3 bases at J, leaving 4 bases unmatched. This CDR3 is built from 14 residues. CDR3 protein: CSARDGTRVYEQYF. DNA of the CDR3: TGCAGTGCTAGAGATGGGACTAGGGTCTACGAGCAGTACTTC.

The chain carries TRBV4-3 and TRBJ2-1; 14 bases agree with TRBD2. Per germline, CDR1 LGHNA and CDR2 YSLEER. The V and J ends lost 1 base and 10 bases, in that order; junction bases with no gene match: 9. The CDR3 runs 17 residues. The DNA of the CDR3 is TGCGCCAGCAGCCAAGGGGCGACTAGCGGGAGGGCGCGAGAGCAGTTCTTC. Amino acids: CASSQGATSGRAREQFF.

This chain uses TRBV28 with TRBJ1-2; 7 positions match TRBD1. Losses at the gene ends were 10 bases for V and 8 bases for J; bases not matched to a gene: 22. Per germline, CDR1 MDHEN and CDR2 SYDVKM. The length of the CDR3 is 16 residues. The CDR3 spells CATSLAGQPSQVGYTF. CDR3 nucleotides: TGTGCCACCTCGCTGGCGGGACAGCCATCTCAAGTGGGCTACACCTTC.

The rearrangement uses TRBV5-1 and TRBJ2-1; 10 bases are shared with TRBD1. After removal of 4 bases from V and 10 bases from J, the junction contained 11 bases not matched to a gene. The CDR3 totals 15 residues. Looked up from germline, CDR1 is SGHRS and CDR2 is YFSETQ. The DNA for the CDR3 is TGCGCCAGCAGCACACCGGGACAGGGGTTTTCGGAGCAGTTCTTC. Amino acid sequence: CASSTPGQGFSEQFF.

V and J are TRBV28 and TRBJ1-1; possible D gene TRBD1, 5 bases. Trimming took 7 bases from V and 1 from J, leaving 13 bases between them. CDR1 MDHEN and CDR2 SYDVKM come from the germline V gene. This CDR3 has 14 residues. Written as DNA, the CDR3 is TGTGCCAGCAAGGGGAGTCCAGCGAACACTGAAGCTTTCTTT. As protein: CASKGSPANTEAFF.

The J gene is TRBJ1-2, the V gene TRBV28; 8 nucleotides align to TRBD1. Germline CDR1 MDHEN, CDR2 SYDVKM. With V trimmed by 4 bases and J by 0 bases, 7 bases remained unmatched. The CDR3 runs to 16 residues. CDR3 loop: CASSSGQEAANYGYTF. The CDR3 DNA reads TGTGCCAGCAGTTCGGGACAGGAGGCAGCTAACTATGGCTACACCTTC.

This clonotype was seen a few times. The chain has TRBV4-1 and TRBJ2-1; 10 nucleotides line up with TRBD2. The CDR3 extends over 15 amino acids. The V and J ends lost 1 base and 10 bases, in that order; junction bases with no gene match: 7. Germline values: CDR1 MGHRA, CDR2 YSYEKL. The CDR3 loop is CASSQVRLAGEEQFF. In DNA form, the CDR3 reads TGCGCCAGCAGCCAAGTGCGACTAGCGGGCGAAGAGCAGTTCTTC.

J is TRBJ2-7 and V is TRBV20-1; TRBD2 matches 10 bases. The junction had 14 bases not matched to a gene; V was cut back by 0 bases and J by 3 bases. The germline V gene encodes CDR1 DFQATT and CDR2 SNEGSKA (reference sequence). The CDR3 extends over 18 amino acids. The CDR3 is CSARDVRGGTSGVYEQYF. CDR3 DNA: TGCAGTGCTAGAGATGTCAGGGGAGGTACTAGCGGGGTCTACGAGCAGTACTTC.

This chain connects TRBV20-1 to TRBJ2-3, with D perhaps matching TRBD1 or TRBD2 (5 bases each). V dropped 4 bases and J dropped 1 base, with 15 bases sitting between them. The CDR3 has 15 residues. Germline values: CDR1 DFQATT, CDR2 SNEGSKA (reference sequence). CDR3 in amino acids: CSATLRGAGTDTQYF. The CDR3, as DNA: TGCAGTGCTACCCTCAGAGGGGCGGGCACAGATACGCAGTATTTT.

V is TRBV7-6 and J is TRBJ1-1; weak D call: TRBD1 (5 bases). The CDR3 is 15 amino acids. V dropped 1 base and J dropped 4 bases, with 13 bases sitting between them. Germline lookup yields CDR1 SGHVS and CDR2 FNYEAQ. As DNA, the CDR3 is TGTGCCAGCAGCTTAGTGGGGGGGGTCGGCACTGAAGCTTTCTTT. Translation gives CASSLVGGVGTEAFF. The full variable domain, its missing parts supplied by reference TRBV7-6 and TRBJ1-1, is GAGVSQSPRYKVTKRGQDVALRCDPISGHVSLYWYRQALGQGPEFLTYFNYEAQQDKSGLPNDRFSAERPEGSISTLTIQRTEQRDSAMYRCASSLVGGVGTEAFFGQGTRLTVV.

This chain links TRBV20-1 with TRBJ2-1; 11 nucleotides agree with TRBD2. The germline CDR1 and CDR2 sequences are DFQATT and SNEGSKA (reference sequence). The CDR3 loop spans 13 amino acids. Losses at the gene ends were 7 bases for V and 8 bases for J; bases not matched to a gene: 7. This CDR3 is CSGSSGRDDEQFF. The CDR3 DNA follows: TGCAGTGGTAGTAGCGGGAGGGACGATGAGCAGTTCTTC.